A single sample is the source of the 3 T cell receptor beta chains below, sequenced in a study of low-dose radiotherapy and immunotherapy resistance in tumors. TRAV and TRBV primers primed cDNA for both TCRalpha and TCRbeta. TCRs were put through approximately 20 PCR cycles of amplification with Phusion. A constant-region primer and the V-primer adapter served as the primer pair. TCRdb processed the reads anew with MiXCR; each CDR3 protein has one entry. The sample records some 100,000 distinct CDR3 sequences, about a fifth being singletons. Time point: after trial treatment. Sample treatment: LDRT plus nivolumab, ipilimumab, low-dose cyclophosphamide and aspirin (RACIN trial). The sample in question was PBMCs, obtained after low-dose radiotherapy plus immunotherapy. The receptors shown here come from a male donor with prostate cancer.

The CDR3 coding sequence is TGTGCCAGCAGTAGGACAGGGACTAGCGGGGCGGATGAGCAGTTCTTC. It translates to CASSRTGTSGADEQFF. This chain connects TRBV6-4 to TRBJ2-1; 13 nucleotides line up with TRBD2. V shed 5 bases, J shed 8 bases, and the junction held 9 bases outside the gene matches. Germline V gene lookup returns CDR1 MRHNA and CDR2 SNTAGT. The CDR3 runs 16 residues.

This clonotype appeared many times. The J gene is TRBJ2-2, the V gene TRBV5-1; no clear D gene. Germline CDR1 reads SGHRS; CDR2 reads YFSETQ. V lost 0 bases to trimming and J lost 7 bases, with 4 bases between them. The CDR3 is 12 amino acids. The CDR3 DNA sequence: TGCGCCAGCAGCTTGGGCGTCGGGGAGCTGTTTTTT. This encodes CASSLGVGELFF.

This clonotype was recorded at least ten times. This rearrangement joins TRBV4-1 to TRBJ1-1; D might be TRBD1 (5 bases). V lost 2 bases, J lost 10 bases, and 14 bases lay in between. This CDR3 has 13 residues. CDR1 is MGHRA and CDR2 is YSYEKL in the germline V gene. CDR3 loop: CASSQSGLGGAFF. CDR3 nucleotide sequence: TGCGCCAGCAGCCAATCGGGACTCGGGGGAGCTTTCTTT.